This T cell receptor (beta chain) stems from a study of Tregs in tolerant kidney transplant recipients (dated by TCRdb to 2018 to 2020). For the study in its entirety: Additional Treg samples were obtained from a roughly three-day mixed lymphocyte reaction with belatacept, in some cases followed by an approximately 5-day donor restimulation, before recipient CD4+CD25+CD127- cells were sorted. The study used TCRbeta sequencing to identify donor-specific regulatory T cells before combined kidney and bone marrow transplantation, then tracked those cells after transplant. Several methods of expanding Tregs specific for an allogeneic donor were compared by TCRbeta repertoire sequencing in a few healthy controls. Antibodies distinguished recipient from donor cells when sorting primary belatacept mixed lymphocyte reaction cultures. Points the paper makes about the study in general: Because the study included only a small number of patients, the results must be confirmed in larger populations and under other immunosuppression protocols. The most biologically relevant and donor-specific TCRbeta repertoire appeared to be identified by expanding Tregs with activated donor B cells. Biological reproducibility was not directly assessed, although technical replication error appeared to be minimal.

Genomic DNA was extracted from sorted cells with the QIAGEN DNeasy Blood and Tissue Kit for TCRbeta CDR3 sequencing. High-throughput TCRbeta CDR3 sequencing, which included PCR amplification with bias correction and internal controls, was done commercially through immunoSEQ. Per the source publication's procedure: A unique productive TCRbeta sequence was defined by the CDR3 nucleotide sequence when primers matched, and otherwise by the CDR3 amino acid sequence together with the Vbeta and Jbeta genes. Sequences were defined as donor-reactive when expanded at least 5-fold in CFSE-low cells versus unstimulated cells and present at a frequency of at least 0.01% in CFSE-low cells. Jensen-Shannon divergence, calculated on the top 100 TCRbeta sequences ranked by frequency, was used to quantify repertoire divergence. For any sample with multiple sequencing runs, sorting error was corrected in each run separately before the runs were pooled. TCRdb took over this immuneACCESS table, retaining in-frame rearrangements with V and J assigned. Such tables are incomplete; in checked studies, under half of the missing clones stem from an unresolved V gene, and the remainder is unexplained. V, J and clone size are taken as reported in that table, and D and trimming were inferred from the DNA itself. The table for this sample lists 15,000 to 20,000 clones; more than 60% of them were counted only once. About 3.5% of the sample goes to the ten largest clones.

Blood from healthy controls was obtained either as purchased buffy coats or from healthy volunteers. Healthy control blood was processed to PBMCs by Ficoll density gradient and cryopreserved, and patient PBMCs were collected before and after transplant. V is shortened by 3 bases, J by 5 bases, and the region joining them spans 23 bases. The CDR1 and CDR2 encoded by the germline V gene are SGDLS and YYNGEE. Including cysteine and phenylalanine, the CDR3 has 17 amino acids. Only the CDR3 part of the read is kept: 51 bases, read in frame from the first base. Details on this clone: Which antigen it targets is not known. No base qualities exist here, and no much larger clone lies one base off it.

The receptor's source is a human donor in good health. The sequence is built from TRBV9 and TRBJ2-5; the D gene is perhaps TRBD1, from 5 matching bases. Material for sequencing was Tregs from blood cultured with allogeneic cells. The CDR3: CASSEGRRQPLTETQYF. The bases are TGTGCCAGCAGCGAGGGTCGGAGACAGCCCCTAACGGAGACCCAGTACTTC.